This T cell receptor beta chain was obtained from a study of T cell repertoires in cytomegalovirus infection. On the study more broadly: CMV epitopes, recently identified HLA-C-restricted and well-studied HLA-B-restricted, were used. Public TCR beta signature analysis indicated the presence of both CMV infection and matching HLA type.

Regarding this clonotype: Antigen specificity is unknown.

Trimming took off 5 bases at V and 3 bases at J, with 13 bases between the two ends. From germline, CDR1 is PRHDT and CDR2 FYEKMQ (reference sequence). The CDR3 is 15 amino acids. Findings and caveats of the study: CMV-specific TCR beta clonotypes restricted by HLA-C dominated the ex vivo response.

A single record per CDR3 protein comes from TCRdb applying MiXCR to the reads. In the table there are around 800,000 distinct CDR3 sequences, around a third of which are singletons. This sequence originates from a human donor in good health (CMV status not recorded). Some clones in this sample may be carry-over from other donors' samples. V is TRBV13 and J is TRBJ1-4; possibly TRBD1 for D (5 bases). The sequenced sample was cultured CD8+ T cells from PBMCs, obtained from culture after CMV antigen stimulation. The chain's CDR3 is CASSLRQNPNEKLFF. The DNA for the CDR3 is TGTGCCAGCAGCCTCAGACAGAACCCTAATGAAAAACTGTTTTTT.